This T cell receptor beta chain was identified during a study of control samples from healthy donors and cancer patients. This CDR3 is 15 amino acids long. CDR1 and CDR2 from the germline V gene are SGHDT and YYEEEE. V lost 4 bases to trimming and J lost 5 bases; unmatched junction nucleotides: 8. Generated by immunoSEQ multiplex PCR, the TCRdb table keeps only in-frame clones and is missing some. The profile shows about 140,000 clones, 85% to 95% of them singletons. The specimen sequenced was blood. The sequence was obtained from a man between 35 and 55 years old in good health. The rearrangement links TRBV5-6 to TRBJ1-4; 7 bases are shared with TRBD1. The CDR3 DNA reads as TGTGCCAGCAGCGTTCGAGGGGGCATGAATGAAAAACTGTTTTTT. Its translation: CASSVRGGMNEKLFF.